Here is one TCR beta chain with its context. In the original workflow: Estimated nucleated cell counts came from reference gene primer amplification. Data came from immunoSEQ multiplex PCR; TCRdb stores just in-frame clones and leaves some out. From that table come the V and J calls and clone size; the DNA was used to work out D and trimming. Of some 250,000 clones listed, 75% to 90% are singletons. With 1 base clipped from V and 9 bases from J, the junction kept 5 bases outside the gene matches. The CDR3 contains 14 residues. Germline CDR1 LGHNA, CDR2 YNFKEQ. This specimen comes from a study of blood T cell repertoires in COVID-19. In the study overall: The samples span acute and convalescent COVID-19 from the United States, Italy and Spain. PBMCs, B-cell-depleted T cells, or T cells provided the cDNA or gDNA that made up the material.

The sequence derives from a man younger than 45 with active or convalescent COVID-19. The chain has TRBV4-2 and TRBJ2-5; 10 bases match TRBD1. The sequenced sample was peripheral blood. In DNA form, the CDR3 reads TGTGCCAGCAGCCAAGGGGACAGGGGATTGGCCCAGTACTTC. Its protein product is CASSQGDRGLAQYF.